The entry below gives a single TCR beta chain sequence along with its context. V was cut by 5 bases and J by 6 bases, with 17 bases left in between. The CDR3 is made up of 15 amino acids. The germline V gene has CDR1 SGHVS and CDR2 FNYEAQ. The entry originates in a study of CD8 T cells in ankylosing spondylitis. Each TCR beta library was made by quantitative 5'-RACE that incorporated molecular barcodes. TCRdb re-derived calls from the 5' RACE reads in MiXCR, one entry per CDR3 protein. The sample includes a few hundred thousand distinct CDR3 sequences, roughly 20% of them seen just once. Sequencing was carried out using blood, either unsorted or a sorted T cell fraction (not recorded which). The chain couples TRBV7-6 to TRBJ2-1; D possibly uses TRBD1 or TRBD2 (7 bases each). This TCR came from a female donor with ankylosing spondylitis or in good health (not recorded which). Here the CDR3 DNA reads TGTGCCAGCAGCCACAGGGGAGGGAGGGGCAATGAGCAGTTCTTC. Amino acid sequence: CASSHRGGRGNEQFF.